A selection of T cell receptor beta chains follows, all from one sample in a study of blood T cells in healthy people across ages. MiXCR, run by TCRdb on the 5' RACE reads, gives a single entry per CDR3 protein. The data hold some 1,500,000 distinct CDR3 sequences, with approximately 43% observed a single time. The sequenced sample consisted of blood. The receptors originated from a woman younger than 35 in good health. The CDR3 runs from the conserved cysteine through the conserved F or W. D genes are given only for firm matches. Some rows have no size entry. The others give once, few or many, or a class for an expanded clone.

v_call,d_call,j_call,clone_size,cdr3_aa,cdr3_nt
TRBV20-1,-,TRBJ2-1,-,CSASGAEVSNEQFF,TGCAGTGCTAGTGGAGCGGAAGTTTCCAATGAGCAGTTCTTC
TRBV12-3/TRBV12-4,TRBD1,TRBJ1-4,-,CASADNRGVKEKLFF,TGTGCCAGCGCCGATAACAGGGGTGTTAAGGAAAAACTGTTTTTT
TRBV18,-,TRBJ2-4,-,CASSPGDTGLAKNIQYF,TGTGCCAGCTCACCCGGGGATACAGGGTTAGCCAAAAACATTCAGTACTTC
TRBV7-3,-,TRBJ2-1,-,CASSLRPGVDSYNEQFF,TGTGCCAGCAGCTTAAGGCCAGGGGTCGATTCCTACAATGAGCAGTTCTTC
TRBV12-3/TRBV12-4,TRBD2,TRBJ2-3,-,CASSFRQRGGQYF,TGTGCCAGCAGTTTCAGGCAGCGGGGAGGGCAGTATTTT
TRBV6-5,-,TRBJ2-6,few,CASSHRVGARSGANVLTF,TGTGCCAGCAGTCACAGGGTAGGGGCACGCTCTGGGGCCAACGTCCTGACTTTC
TRBV20-1,TRBD2,TRBJ2-7,few,CSARDPRDYTYEQYF,TGCAGTGCTAGAGATCCAAGGGACTACACTTACGAGCAGTACTTC
TRBV7-2,-,TRBJ2-5,many,CASSLENWGQETQYF,TGTGCCAGCAGCTTAGAGAACTGGGGGCAAGAGACCCAGTACTTC
TRBV11-3,TRBD2,TRBJ2-3,-,CASSLGLAAGETDTQYF,TGTGCCAGCAGCTTAGGGCTGGCAGCGGGAGAGACAGATACGCAGTATTTT
TRBV5-1,-,TRBJ1-1,few,CASRLGRGDTEAFF,TGCGCCAGCAGATTAGGACGGGGGGACACTGAAGCTTTCTTT
TRBV6-2/TRBV6-3,TRBD2,TRBJ2-3,-,CASRTSGFADTQYF,TGTGCCAGCAGGACTAGCGGGTTCGCAGATACGCAGTATTTT
TRBV12-3/TRBV12-4,-,TRBJ1-5,-,CASRTSYGAHQPQHF,TGTGCCAGCAGAACCTCATATGGGGCGCATCAGCCCCAGCATTTT
TRBV7-2,-,TRBJ1-4,-,CASSSQMTNEKLFF,TGTGCCAGCAGCTCCCAAATGACAAATGAAAAACTGTTTTTT
TRBV27,TRBD1,TRBJ1-2,many,CASSPTGGHGYTF,TGTGCCAGCAGCCCAACAGGGGGTCATGGCTACACCTTC
TRBV7-9,-,TRBJ2-2,few,CASIDFLNTGELFF,TGTGCCAGCATAGACTTTTTGAACACCGGGGAGCTGTTTTTT
TRBV11-2,-,TRBJ2-7,few,CASSSSQGSHEQYF,TGTGCCAGCAGCTCCAGTCAGGGTTCCCACGAGCAGTACTTC
TRBV7-2,-,TRBJ2-7,once,CASSLKRRGDEQYF,TGTGCCAGCAGCTTAAAAAGGAGAGGCGACGAGCAGTACTTC
TRBV29-1,-,TRBJ1-2,-,CSVSDRSMNGYTF,TGCAGCGTCTCCGACAGGAGCATGAATGGCTACACCTTC
TRBV6-1,-,TRBJ1-1,-,CASSDPGRTLNTEAFF,TGTGCCAGCAGTGACCCCGGACGGACCCTGAACACTGAAGCTTTCTTT
TRBV20-1,TRBD1,TRBJ1-4,-,CSVTSGTGAEKLFF,TGCAGTGTTACGTCGGGGACAGGGGCTGAAAAACTGTTTTTT
TRBV7-9,-,TRBJ2-7,few,CAWGDITYEQYF,TGTGCCTGGGGGGACATAACCTACGAGCAGTACTTC
TRBV6-6,-,TRBJ1-5,-,CASSYFPGNERPQHF,TGTGCCAGCAGTTACTTCCCAGGGAATGAGCGGCCCCAGCATTTT
TRBV10-3,TRBD2,TRBJ2-1,few,CATHLGREEWNEQFF,TGTGCCACCCACTTAGGGCGGGAGGAATGGAATGAGCAGTTCTTC
TRBV27,-,TRBJ2-1,-,CASSPIGGFEQFF,TGTGCCAGCAGCCCAATAGGTGGGTTTGAGCAGTTCTTC
TRBV20-1,TRBD1,TRBJ2-1,few,CSAKTGGDNEQFF,TGCAGTGCTAAGACAGGGGGGGATAATGAGCAGTTCTTC
TRBV3-1,-,TRBJ2-3,few,CASSRGISDTQYF,TGTGCCAGCAGCCGCGGAATCAGCGATACGCAGTATTTT
TRBV11-2,-,TRBJ2-3,-,CATRGSVSGDTQYF,TGTGCCACCCGGGGATCGGTTTCTGGAGATACGCAGTATTTT
TRBV6-5,TRBD1,TRBJ1-2,few,CASSNQDRAYGYTF,TGTGCCAGCAGTAATCAGGACAGGGCGTATGGCTACACCTTC
TRBV29-1,TRBD1,TRBJ1-3,-,CSVARGGGGFGNTIYF,TGCAGCGTTGCCAGAGGAGGGGGCGGCTTTGGAAACACCATATATTTT
TRBV9,-,TRBJ1-5,few,CASGSADPGNQPQHF,TGTGCCAGCGGCTCGGCCGACCCGGGAAATCAGCCCCAGCATTTT
TRBV12-3/TRBV12-4,TRBD1,TRBJ2-7,-,CASSIKYRGSEQYF,TGTGCCAGCAGTATCAAATACAGGGGATCCGAGCAGTACTTC
TRBV9,-,TRBJ2-7,few,CASSVAGSSSYEQYF,TGTGCCAGCAGCGTAGCGGGATCGAGCTCCTACGAGCAGTACTTC
TRBV6-6,TRBD2,TRBJ2-7,-,CASSYSGRVAGEQYF,TGTGCCAGCAGTTACTCAGGGAGGGTGGCGGGAGAGCAGTACTTC
TRBV6-5,TRBD1,TRBJ1-2,-,CASSYGTEHYGYTF,TGTGCCAGCAGTTACGGGACAGAGCACTATGGCTACACCTTC
TRBV6-2/TRBV6-3,-,TRBJ2-7,few,CASSYLGNGYEQYF,TGTGCCAGCAGTTATTTAGGGAACGGATACGAGCAGTACTTC
TRBV14,TRBD2,TRBJ2-1,few,CASSPTSGEAYNEQFF,TGTGCCAGCAGCCCCACTAGCGGAGAGGCCTACAATGAGCAGTTCTTC
TRBV20-1,-,TRBJ2-7,-,CSAMAVAATTEQYF,TGCAGTGCTATGGCGGTAGCGGCCACGACTGAGCAGTACTTC
TRBV29-1,-,TRBJ1-2,few,CSVRPHLGYGYTF,TGCAGCGTTCGTCCTCACTTGGGGTATGGCTACACCTTC
TRBV7-2,-,TRBJ1-5,few,CASSFELGPGNQPQHF,TGTGCCAGCAGCTTTGAGTTGGGGCCGGGCAATCAGCCCCAGCATTTT
TRBV6-2/TRBV6-3,-,TRBJ2-1,-,CASSYQAGTYNEQFF,TGTGCCAGCAGTTATCAGGCGGGGACCTACAATGAGCAGTTCTTC
TRBV4-1,-,TRBJ2-1,-,CASSQVDHVAYEQFF,TGCGCCAGCAGCCAAGTGGACCATGTGGCCTACGAGCAGTTCTTC
TRBV4-3,-,TRBJ2-7,few,CASSQDRGRGGYEQYF,TGCGCCAGCAGCCAAGATCGAGGGAGGGGGGGTTACGAGCAGTACTTC
TRBV4-3,-,TRBJ1-2,-,CASSQDLRAGGGYTF,TGCGCCAGCAGCCAAGATCTAAGGGCCGGAGGTGGCTACACCTTC
TRBV9,-,TRBJ2-5,-,CASSPSPGPRQETQYF,TGTGCCAGCAGCCCCTCTCCGGGACCCCGACAGGAGACCCAGTACTTC
TRBV6-5,-,TRBJ1-2,-,CASSYPGTQRRYTF,TGTGCCAGCAGTTATCCCGGGACGCAACGGAGGTACACCTTC
TRBV20-1,-,TRBJ2-3,-,CSARVSGDTQYF,TGCAGTGCTAGAGTATCAGGGGATACGCAGTATTTT
TRBV20-1,TRBD2,TRBJ2-7,few,CSGASGTLYEQYF,TGCAGTGGGGCTAGCGGGACCCTTTACGAGCAGTACTTC
TRBV20-1,-,TRBJ1-2,many,CSAKGQPPHGYTF,TGCAGTGCAAAAGGACAGCCCCCACATGGCTACACCTTC
TRBV7-2,-,TRBJ2-5,few,CASSLAGTRETQYF,TGTGCCAGCAGCTTAGCAGGGACACGAGAGACCCAGTACTTC
TRBV27,-,TRBJ2-7,-,CASSLTRASFHEQYF,TGTGCCAGCAGTTTAACCAGGGCCAGTTTCCACGAGCAGTACTTC
TRBV5-1,-,TRBJ1-4,-,CASSLADAKGEKLFF,TGCGCCAGCAGCTTGGCGGACGCGAAGGGCGAAAAACTGTTTTTT
TRBV6-5,-,TRBJ2-1,few,CASSYSIGTYNEQFF,TGTGCCAGCAGTTACTCGATAGGGACCTACAATGAGCAGTTCTTC
TRBV20-1,-,TRBJ2-3,-,CSAPPAGGTRTDTQYF,TGCAGTGCTCCCCCAGCAGGGGGGACGAGGACAGATACGCAGTATTTT